One and the same sample provided the 2 T cell receptor beta chains below, sequenced in a study of control samples from healthy donors and cancer patients. Some clones are missing from TCRdb's copy, which holds only in-frame ones; the method was immunoSEQ multiplex PCR. The sample lists some 150,000 clones; over 90% were seen once. The sequencing input was blood. Receptors were obtained from a woman between 25 and 40 years old in good health.

This chain links TRBV19 with TRBJ1-1; unclear D gene. Germline CDR1 is LNHDA and CDR2 is SQIVND (reference sequence). There are 14 residues in the CDR3. V lost 6 bases to trimming and J lost 2 bases, with 13 bases between them. The DNA of the CDR3 is TGTGCCAGTAGCCAACAGCTTTTAAACACTGAAGCTTTCTTT. The encoded protein is CASSQQLLNTEAFF.

CDR3 sequence (DNA): TGCGCCAGCAGCTACGGGACCCCCAATGAGCAGTTCTTC. Translating it yields CASSYGTPNEQFF. V usage is TRBV5-1 and J usage is TRBJ2-1, with D perhaps being TRBD1 or TRBD2 (5 bases each). V shed 3 bases and J shed 6 bases, with 10 bases lying between them. CDR1 SGHRS and CDR2 YFSETQ come from the germline V gene. The CDR3 is 13 amino acids.